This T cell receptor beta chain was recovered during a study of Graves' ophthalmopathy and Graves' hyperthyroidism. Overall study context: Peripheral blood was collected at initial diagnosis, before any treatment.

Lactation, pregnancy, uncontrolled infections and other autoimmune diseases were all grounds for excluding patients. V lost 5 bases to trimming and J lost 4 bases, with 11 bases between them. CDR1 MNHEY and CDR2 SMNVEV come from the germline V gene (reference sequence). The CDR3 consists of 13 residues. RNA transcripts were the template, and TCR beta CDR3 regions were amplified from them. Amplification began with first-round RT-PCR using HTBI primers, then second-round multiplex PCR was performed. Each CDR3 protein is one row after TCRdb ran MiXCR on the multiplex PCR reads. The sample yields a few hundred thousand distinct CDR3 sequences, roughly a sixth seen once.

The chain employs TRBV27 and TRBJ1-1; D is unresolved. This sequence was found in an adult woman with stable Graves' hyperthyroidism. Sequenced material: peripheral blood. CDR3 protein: CASSTGTVTEAFF. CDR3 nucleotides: TGTGCCAGCAGTACCGGTACAGTCACTGAAGCTTTCTTT.